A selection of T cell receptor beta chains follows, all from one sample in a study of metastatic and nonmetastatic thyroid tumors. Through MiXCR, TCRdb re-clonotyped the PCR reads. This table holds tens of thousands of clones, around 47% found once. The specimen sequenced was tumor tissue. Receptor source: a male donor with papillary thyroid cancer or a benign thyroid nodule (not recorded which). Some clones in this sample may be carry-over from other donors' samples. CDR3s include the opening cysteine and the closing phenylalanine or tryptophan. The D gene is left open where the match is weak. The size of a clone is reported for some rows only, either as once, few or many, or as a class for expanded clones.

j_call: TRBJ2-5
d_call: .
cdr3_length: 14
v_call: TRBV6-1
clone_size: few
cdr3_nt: TGTGCCGGGGGTCAAACAGGGTTACCAGAGACCCAGTACTTC
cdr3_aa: CAGGQTGLPETQYF

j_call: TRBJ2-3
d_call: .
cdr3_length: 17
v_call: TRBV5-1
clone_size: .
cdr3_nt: TGCGCCAGCAGCTGGGGAAGAGGCGGATATAGCACAGATACGCAGTATTTT
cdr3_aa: CASSWGRGGYSTDTQYF

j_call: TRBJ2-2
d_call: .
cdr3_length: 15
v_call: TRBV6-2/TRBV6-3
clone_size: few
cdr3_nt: TGTGCCAGCAGTTACTCGGAGGAGAACACCGGGGAGCTGTTTTTT
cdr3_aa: CASSYSEENTGELFF

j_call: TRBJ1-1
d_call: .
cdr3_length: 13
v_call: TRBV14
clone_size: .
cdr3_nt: TGTGCCAGCAGACAGCAAACGAACACTGAAGCTTTCTTT
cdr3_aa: CASRQQTNTEAFF

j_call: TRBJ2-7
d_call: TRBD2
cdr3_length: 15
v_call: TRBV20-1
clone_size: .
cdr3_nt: TGCAGTGCCCGTGCCCCTAGCGGGGGTTTCTACGAGCAGTACTTC
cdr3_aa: CSARAPSGGFYEQYF

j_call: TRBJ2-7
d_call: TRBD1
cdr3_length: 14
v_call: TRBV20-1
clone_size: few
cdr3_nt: TGCAGTGCATTACCGGGACAGGTACTCTACGAGCAGTACTTC
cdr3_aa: CSALPGQVLYEQYF

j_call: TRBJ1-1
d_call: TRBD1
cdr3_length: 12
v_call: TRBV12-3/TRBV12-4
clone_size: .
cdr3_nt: TGTGCCAGCAGACTGGACAGGGTAGGTGCTTTCTTT
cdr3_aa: CASRLDRVGAFF

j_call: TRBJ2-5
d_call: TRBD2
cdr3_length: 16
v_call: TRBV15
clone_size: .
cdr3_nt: TGTGCCACCAGCCCCCGGAGGAGCGGGGCACAAGAGACCCAGTACTTC
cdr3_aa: CATSPRRSGAQETQYF

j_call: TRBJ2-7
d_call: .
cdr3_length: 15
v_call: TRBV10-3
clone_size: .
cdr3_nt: TGTGCCATCAGTGCCCGGGACGGAGCTTCCTACGAGCAGTACTTC
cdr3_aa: CAISARDGASYEQYF

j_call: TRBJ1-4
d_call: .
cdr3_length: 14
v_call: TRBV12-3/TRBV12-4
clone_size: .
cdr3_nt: TGTGCCAGCAGCACTTCGGGGAGATATGAAAAACTGTTTTTT
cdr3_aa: CASSTSGRYEKLFF

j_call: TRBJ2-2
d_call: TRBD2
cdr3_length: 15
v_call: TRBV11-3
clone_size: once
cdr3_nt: TGTGCCAGCAGGCCTGCTAGCGGGGGCACCGGGGAGCTGTTTTTT
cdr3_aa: CASRPASGGTGELFF

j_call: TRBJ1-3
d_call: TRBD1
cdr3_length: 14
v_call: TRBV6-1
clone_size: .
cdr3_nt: TGTGCCAGCAGGACAGGGGAGGCGGGAAACACCATATATTTT
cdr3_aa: CASRTGEAGNTIYF

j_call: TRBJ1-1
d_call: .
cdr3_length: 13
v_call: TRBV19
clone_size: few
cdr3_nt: TGTGCCAGTAGTATTGAGGGAGGCACTGAAGCTTTCTTT
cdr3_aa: CASSIEGGTEAFF

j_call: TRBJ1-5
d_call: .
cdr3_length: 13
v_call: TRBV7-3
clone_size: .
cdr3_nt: TGTGCCAGCAGCTTAGGGGGGGACCAGCCCCAGCATTTT
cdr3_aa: CASSLGGDQPQHF

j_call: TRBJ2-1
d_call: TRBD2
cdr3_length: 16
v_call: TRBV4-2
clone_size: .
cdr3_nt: TGTGCCAGCAGCCAATCCCTAGCGGGAGACGTAAATGAGCAGTTCTTC
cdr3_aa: CASSQSLAGDVNEQFF

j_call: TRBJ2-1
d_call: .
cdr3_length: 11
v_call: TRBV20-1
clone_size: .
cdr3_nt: TGCAGTGCTAGAGAGTACGGTGAGCAGTTCTTC
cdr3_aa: CSAREYGEQFF

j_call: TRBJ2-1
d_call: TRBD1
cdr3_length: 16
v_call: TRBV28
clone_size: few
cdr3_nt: TGTGCCAGCAGTCCGCGCTTCAGGGGGTATGGTAATGAGCAGTTCTTC
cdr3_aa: CASSPRFRGYGNEQFF

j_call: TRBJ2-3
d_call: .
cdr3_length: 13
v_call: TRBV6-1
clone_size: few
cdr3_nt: TGTGCCAGCAGCGAAAAAGACACAGATACGCAGTATTTT
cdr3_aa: CASSEKDTDTQYF

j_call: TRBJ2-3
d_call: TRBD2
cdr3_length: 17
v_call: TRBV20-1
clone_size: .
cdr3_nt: TGCAGTGCTAAGACTAGCGGGAGGGCCGGGAGCACAGATACGCAGTATTTT
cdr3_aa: CSAKTSGRAGSTDTQYF

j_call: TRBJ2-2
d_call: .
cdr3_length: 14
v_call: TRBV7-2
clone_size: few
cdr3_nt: TGTGCCAGCAGCTTGGGGTCTAACACCGGGGAGCTGTTTTTT
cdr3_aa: CASSLGSNTGELFF

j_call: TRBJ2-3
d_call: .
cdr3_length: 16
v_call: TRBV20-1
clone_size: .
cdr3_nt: TGCAGTGCTAGAAGGCGGACAGTCATATCCACAGATACGCAGTATTTT
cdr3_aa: CSARRRTVISTDTQYF

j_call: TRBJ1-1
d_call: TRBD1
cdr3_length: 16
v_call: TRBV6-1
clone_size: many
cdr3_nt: TGTGCCAGCAAAGGGGGAAGAAGACAGGGGGCCGGTGAAGCTTTCTTT
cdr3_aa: CASKGGRRQGAGEAFF

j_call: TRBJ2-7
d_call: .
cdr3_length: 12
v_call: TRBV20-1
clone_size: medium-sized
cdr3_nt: TGCAGTGCTAGAGGGTTCGCGGACGAGCAGTACTTC
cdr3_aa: CSARGFADEQYF

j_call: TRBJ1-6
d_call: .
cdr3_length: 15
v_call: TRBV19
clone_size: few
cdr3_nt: TGTGCCAGTAGTGATAGGGGAGCACCGAATTCACCCCTCCACTTT
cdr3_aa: CASSDRGAPNSPLHF

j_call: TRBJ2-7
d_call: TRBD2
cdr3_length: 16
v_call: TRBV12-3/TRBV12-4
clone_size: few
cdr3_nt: TGTGCCAGCAGTTTTACCCCTAGCGGGGGAAGATACGAGCAGTACTTC
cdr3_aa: CASSFTPSGGRYEQYF

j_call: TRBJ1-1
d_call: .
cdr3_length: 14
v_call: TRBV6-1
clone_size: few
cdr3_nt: TGTGCCAGCAGCTCAGGGTACGGAAACACTGAAGCTTTCTTT
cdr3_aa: CASSSGYGNTEAFF

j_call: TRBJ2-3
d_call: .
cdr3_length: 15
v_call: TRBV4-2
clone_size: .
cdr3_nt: TGTGCCAGCAGCCCCTATATGGGGGGAACAGATACGCAGTATTTT
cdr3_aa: CASSPYMGGTDTQYF

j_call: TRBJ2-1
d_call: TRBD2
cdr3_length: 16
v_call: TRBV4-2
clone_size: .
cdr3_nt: TGTGCCAGCAGCCGTGACGGACTAGCGGGAGCGGATGAGCAGTTCTTC
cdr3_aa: CASSRDGLAGADEQFF

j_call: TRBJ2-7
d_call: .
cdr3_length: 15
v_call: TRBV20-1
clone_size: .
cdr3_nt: TGCAGTGCTAGAGATGTGGGGACCACAGATTACGAGCAGTACTTC
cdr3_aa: CSARDVGTTDYEQYF

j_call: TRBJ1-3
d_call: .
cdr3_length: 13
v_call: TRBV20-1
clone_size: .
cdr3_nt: TGCAGTGCTAGTCCCCTAGGTGGAAACACCATATATTTT
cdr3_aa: CSASPLGGNTIYF

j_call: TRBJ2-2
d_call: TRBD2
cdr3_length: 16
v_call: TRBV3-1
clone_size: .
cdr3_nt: TGTGCCAGCCGGCCCCCGACTAGCGGGGGAACCGGGGAGCTGTTTTTT
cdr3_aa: CASRPPTSGGTGELFF

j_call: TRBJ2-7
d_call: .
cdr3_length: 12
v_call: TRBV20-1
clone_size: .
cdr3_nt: TGCAGTGTCCCGGGACTGATATACGAGCAGTACTTC
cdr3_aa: CSVPGLIYEQYF

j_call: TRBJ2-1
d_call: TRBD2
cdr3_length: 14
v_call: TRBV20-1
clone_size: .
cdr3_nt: TGCAGTGCTAGTGGACTAGCGGGAGGCAATGAGCAGTTCTTC
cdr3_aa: CSASGLAGGNEQFF

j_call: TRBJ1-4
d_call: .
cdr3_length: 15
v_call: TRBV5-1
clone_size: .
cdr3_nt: TGCGCCAGCAGCCCGGTGCAAGCAACTAATGAAAAACTGTTTTTT
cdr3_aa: CASSPVQATNEKLFF

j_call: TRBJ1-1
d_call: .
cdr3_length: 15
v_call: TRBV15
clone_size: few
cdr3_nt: TGTGCCACCAGCAGGGCCCCTACAGGGAACACTGAAGCTTTCTTT
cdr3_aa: CATSRAPTGNTEAFF

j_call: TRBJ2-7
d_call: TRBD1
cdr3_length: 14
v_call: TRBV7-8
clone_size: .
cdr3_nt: TGTGCCAGCACGCCGTCGGACAGGGTACACGAGCAGTACTTC
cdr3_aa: CASTPSDRVHEQYF

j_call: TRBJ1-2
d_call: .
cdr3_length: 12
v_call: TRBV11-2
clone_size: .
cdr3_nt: TGTGCCAGCAGCGGACAGAACTATGGCTACACCTTC
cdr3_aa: CASSGQNYGYTF

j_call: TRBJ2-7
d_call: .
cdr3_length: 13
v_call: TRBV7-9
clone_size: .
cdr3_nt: TGTGCCAGCAGCCGGGCCCCCAACTACGAGCAGTACTTC
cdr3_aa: CASSRAPNYEQYF

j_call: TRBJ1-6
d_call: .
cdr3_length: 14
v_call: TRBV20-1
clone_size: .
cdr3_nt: TGCAGTGCCCTCGGCAGGGAATTCGGTTCACCCCTCCACTTT
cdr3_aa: CSALGREFGSPLHF

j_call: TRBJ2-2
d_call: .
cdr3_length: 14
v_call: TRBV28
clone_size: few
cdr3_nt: TGTGCCAGCAGTCCAATCGGGGAGACCGGGGAGCTGTTTTTT
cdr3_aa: CASSPIGETGELFF